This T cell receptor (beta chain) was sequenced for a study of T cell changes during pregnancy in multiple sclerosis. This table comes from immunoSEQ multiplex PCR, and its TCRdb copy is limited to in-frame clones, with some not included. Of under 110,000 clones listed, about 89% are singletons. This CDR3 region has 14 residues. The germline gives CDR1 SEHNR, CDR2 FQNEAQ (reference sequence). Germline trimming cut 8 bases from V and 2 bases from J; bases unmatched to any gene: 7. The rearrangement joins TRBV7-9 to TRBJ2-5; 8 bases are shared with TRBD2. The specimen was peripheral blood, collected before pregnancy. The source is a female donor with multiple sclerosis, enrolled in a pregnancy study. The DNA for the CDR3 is TGTGCCAGCGGGGCTAGCGGGTTTCAAGAGACCCAGTACTTC. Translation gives CASGASGFQETQYF.